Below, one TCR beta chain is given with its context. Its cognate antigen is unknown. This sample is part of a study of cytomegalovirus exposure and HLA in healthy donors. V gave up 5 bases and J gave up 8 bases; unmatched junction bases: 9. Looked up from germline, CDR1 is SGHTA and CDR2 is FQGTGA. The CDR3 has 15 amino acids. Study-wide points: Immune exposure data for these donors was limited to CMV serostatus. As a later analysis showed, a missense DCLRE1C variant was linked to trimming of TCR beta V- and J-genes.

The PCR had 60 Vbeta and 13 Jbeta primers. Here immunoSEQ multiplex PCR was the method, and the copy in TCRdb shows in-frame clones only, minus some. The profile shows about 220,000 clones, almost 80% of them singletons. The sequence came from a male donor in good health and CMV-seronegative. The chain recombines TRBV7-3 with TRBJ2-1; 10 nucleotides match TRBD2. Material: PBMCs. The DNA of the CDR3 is TGTGCCAGCAGCCTCCAGCGGGGGGGCCTTGATGAGCAGTTCTTC. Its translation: CASSLQRGGLDEQFF.